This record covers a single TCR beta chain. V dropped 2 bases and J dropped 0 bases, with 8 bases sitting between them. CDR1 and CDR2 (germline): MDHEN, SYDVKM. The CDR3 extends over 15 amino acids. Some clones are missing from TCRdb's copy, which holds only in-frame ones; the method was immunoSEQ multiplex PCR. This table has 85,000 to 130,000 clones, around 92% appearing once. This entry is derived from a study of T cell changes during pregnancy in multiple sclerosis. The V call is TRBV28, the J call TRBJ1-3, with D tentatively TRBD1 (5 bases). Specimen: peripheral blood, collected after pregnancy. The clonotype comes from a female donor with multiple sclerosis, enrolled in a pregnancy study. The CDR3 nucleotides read TGTGCCAGCAGTTTAAGGGGATCCTCTGGAAACACCATATATTTT. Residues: CASSLRGSSGNTIYF.